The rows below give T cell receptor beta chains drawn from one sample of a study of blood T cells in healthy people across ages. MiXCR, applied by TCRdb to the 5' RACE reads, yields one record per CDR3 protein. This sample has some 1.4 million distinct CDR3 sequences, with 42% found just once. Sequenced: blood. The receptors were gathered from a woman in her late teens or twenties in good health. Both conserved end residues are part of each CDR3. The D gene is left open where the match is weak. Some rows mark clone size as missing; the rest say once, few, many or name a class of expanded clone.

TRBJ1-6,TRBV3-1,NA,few,CASSQGNRINSPLHF,TGTGCCAGCAGCCAAGGAAATCGGATTAATTCACCCCTCCACTTT
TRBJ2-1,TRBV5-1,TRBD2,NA,CASRKVGGGNEQFF,TGCGCCAGCAGGAAGGTCGGGGGGGGCAATGAGCAGTTCTTC
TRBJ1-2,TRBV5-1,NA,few,CASSRDSAGYTF,TGCGCCAGCAGCCGAGACTCGGCTGGCTACACCTTC
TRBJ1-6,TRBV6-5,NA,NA,CASSYSSPGPPHF,TGTGCCAGCAGTTACTCGTCCCCCGGGCCCCCCCACTTT
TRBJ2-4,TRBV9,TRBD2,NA,CTSSVDLAGGDSYNEQYF,TGTACCAGCAGCGTAGACCTAGCGGGCGGAGATTCTTACAATGAGCAGTACTTC
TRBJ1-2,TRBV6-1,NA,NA,CASTLAGLGVGYTF,TGTGCCAGCACCTTGGCGGGTCTCGGGGTAGGCTACACCTTC
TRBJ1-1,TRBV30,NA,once,CAWSSSSEAFF,TGTGCCTGGAGTAGTAGTTCTGAAGCTTTCTTT
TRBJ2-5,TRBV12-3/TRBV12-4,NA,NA,CASRPDVSQETQYF,TGTGCCAGCAGACCTGACGTGAGCCAAGAGACCCAGTACTTC
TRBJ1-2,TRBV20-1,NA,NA,CSAIPEGFGGYTF,TGCAGTGCTATTCCCGAGGGGTTTGGTGGCTACACCTTC
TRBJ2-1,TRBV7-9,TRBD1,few,CASSLGTGDPSYNEQFF,TGTGCCAGCAGCTTAGGGACAGGGGATCCGTCGTACAATGAGCAGTTCTTC
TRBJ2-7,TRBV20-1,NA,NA,CSARDLGAVTYEQYF,TGCAGTGCTAGAGATTTGGGGGCCGTTACGTACGAGCAGTACTTC
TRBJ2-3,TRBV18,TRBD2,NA,CASSLSGTSASTDTQYF,TGTGCCAGCTCACTCTCCGGGACTAGCGCTAGCACAGATACGCAGTATTTT
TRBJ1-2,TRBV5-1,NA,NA,CASSLEGRAIYGYTF,TGCGCCAGCAGCTTGGAGGGACGGGCGATCTATGGCTACACCTTC
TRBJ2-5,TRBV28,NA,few,CASSSGVTRETQYF,TGTGCCAGCAGTTCTGGGGTTACAAGAGAGACCCAGTACTTC
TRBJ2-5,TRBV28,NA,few,CASSSTAIQETQYF,TGTGCCAGCAGTTCCACAGCGATCCAAGAGACCCAGTACTTC
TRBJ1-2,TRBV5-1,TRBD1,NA,CASSPDRGQAYGCTF,TGCGCCAGCAGCCCCGACAGGGGGCAGGCCTATGGCTGCACCTTC
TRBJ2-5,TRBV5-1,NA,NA,CASSLPDGQETQYF,TGCGCCAGCAGCTTACCAGACGGCCAAGAGACCCAGTACTTC
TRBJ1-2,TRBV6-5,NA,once,CACSLSGSGYTF,TGTGCCTGCAGTCTCTCGGGTAGTGGCTACACCTTC
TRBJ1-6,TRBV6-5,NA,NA,CASSYGRDSPLHF,TGTGCCAGCAGTTACGGCCGCGATTCACCCCTCCACTTT
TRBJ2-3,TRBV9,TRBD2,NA,CASSAPWRGGRTDTQYF,TGTGCCAGCAGCGCCCCATGGCGGGGGGGCCGGACAGATACGCAGTATTTT
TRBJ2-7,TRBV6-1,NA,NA,CAIRQENYEQYF,TGTGCCATCAGACAGGAGAACTACGAGCAGTACTTC
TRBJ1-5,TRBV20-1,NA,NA,CSASFRGAGNSNQPQHF,TGCAGTGCTAGCTTCCGAGGGGCAGGGAACAGCAATCAGCCCCAGCATTTT
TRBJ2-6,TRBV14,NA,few,CASSLRAGLKANVLTF,TGTGCCAGCAGTCTAAGGGCGGGTCTGAAGGCCAACGTCCTGACTTTC
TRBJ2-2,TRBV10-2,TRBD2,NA,CASSESSGSLTGELFF,TGCGCCAGCAGTGAGTCGAGCGGGAGTCTCACCGGGGAGCTGTTTTTT
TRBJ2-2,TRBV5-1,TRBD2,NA,CASGGRDTGELFF,TGCGCCAGCGGCGGGAGAGACACCGGGGAGCTGTTTTTT
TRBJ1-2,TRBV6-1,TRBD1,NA,CASGRQGDGYTF,TGTGCCAGCGGGCGACAGGGAGATGGCTACACCTTC
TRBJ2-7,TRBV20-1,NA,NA,CSARDVTSNEQYF,TGCAGTGCTAGAGATGTGACCAGCAACGAGCAGTACTTC
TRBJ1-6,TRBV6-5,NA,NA,CASSYERQVNSPLHF,TGTGCCAGCAGTTACGAGAGGCAGGTCAATTCACCCCTCCACTTT
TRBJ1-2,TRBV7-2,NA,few,CASSEYVGWYGYTF,TGTGCCAGCAGTGAATATGTGGGGTGGTATGGCTACACCTTC
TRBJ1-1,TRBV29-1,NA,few,CSVEDYVVGRMNTEAFF,TGCAGCGTTGAAGATTACGTCGTCGGCAGGATGAACACTGAAGCTTTCTTT
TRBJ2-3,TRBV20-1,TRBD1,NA,CSASPGQAGNTQYF,TGCAGTGCTAGTCCCGGACAGGCCGGGAATACGCAGTATTTT
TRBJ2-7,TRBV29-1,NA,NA,CSVEVGVVPYEQYF,TGCAGCGTGGAAGTGGGGGTAGTACCCTACGAGCAGTACTTC
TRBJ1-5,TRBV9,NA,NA,CASSATRDQPQHF,TGTGCCAGCAGCGCCACCAGGGACCAGCCCCAGCATTTT
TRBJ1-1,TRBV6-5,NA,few,CASKTVNTEAFF,TGTGCCAGTAAGACGGTGAACACTGAAGCTTTCTTT
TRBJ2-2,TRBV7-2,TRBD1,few,CASSSGQGAYAGELFF,TGTGCCAGCAGCTCCGGACAGGGGGCTTATGCCGGGGAGCTGTTTTTT
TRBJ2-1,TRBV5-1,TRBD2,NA,CASHGLAGLGNEQFF,TGCGCCAGCCATGGACTAGCGGGCCTCGGGAATGAGCAGTTCTTC
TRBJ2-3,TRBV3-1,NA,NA,CASSQVRPSGTDTQYF,TGTGCCAGCAGCCAAGTCCGGCCTAGCGGCACAGATACGCAGTATTTT
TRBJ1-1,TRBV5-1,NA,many,CASSLGQSNTEAFF,TGCGCCAGCAGCTTGGGTCAGAGTAACACTGAAGCTTTCTTT
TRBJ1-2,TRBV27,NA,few,CASSMDRGYGYTF,TGTGCCAGCAGCATGGACAGAGGTTATGGCTACACCTTC
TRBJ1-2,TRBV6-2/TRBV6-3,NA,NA,CASSYRTDLNYGYTF,TGTGCCAGCAGTTACAGGACAGATTTAAACTATGGCTACACCTTC
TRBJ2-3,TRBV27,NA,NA,CATQAGPDTQYF,TGTGCCACCCAGGCAGGTCCAGATACGCAGTATTTT
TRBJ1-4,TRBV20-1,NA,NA,CSVRDPNNEKLFF,TGCAGTGTAAGGGACCCAAATAATGAAAAACTGTTTTTT
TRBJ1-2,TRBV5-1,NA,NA,CASAGRKGYTF,TGCGCCAGCGCCGGGAGAAAGGGCTACACCTTC
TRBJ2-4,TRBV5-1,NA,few,CASSLAADLAKNIQYF,TGCGCCAGCAGCTTGGCAGCCGATCTAGCCAAAAACATTCAGTACTTC
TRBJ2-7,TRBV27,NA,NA,CASSSPGTASYEQYF,TGTGCCAGCAGTTCCCCCGGGACGGCATCCTACGAGCAGTACTTC
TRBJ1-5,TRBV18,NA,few,CASSPLADQPQHF,TGTGCCAGCTCGCCCCTGGCGGATCAGCCCCAGCATTTT
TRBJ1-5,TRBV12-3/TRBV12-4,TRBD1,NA,CASSFGLFRQGLSRGRPQHF,TGTGCCAGCAGTTTTGGGCTCTTTCGACAGGGACTATCCCGGGGGCGTCCCCAGCATTTT
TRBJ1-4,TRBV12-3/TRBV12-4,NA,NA,CASSVAGTEEKLFF,TGTGCCAGCAGCGTGGCGGGGACGGAAGAAAAACTGTTTTTT
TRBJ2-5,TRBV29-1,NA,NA,CSVHRTANEQYF,TGCAGCGTCCATAGGACAGCCAATGAGCAGTACTTC
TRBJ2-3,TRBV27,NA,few,CASSPLGADTQYF,TGTGCCAGCAGCCCCCTCGGCGCAGATACGCAGTATTTT
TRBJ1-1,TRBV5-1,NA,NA,CASSFIAGKGTEAFF,TGCGCCAGCAGCTTTATAGCGGGAAAGGGCACTGAAGCTTTCTTT